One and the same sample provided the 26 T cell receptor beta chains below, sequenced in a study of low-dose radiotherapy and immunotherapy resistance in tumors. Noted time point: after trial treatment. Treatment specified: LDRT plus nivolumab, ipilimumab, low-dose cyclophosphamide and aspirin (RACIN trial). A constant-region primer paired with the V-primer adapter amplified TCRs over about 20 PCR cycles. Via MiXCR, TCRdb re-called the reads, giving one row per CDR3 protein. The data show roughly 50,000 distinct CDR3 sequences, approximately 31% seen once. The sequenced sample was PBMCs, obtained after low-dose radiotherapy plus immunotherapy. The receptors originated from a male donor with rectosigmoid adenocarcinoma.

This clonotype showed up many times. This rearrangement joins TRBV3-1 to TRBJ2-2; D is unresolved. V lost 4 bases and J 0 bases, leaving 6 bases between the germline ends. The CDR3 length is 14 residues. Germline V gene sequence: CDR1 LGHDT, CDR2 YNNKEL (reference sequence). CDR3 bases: TGTGCCAGCAGCCCCCCCGCGAACACCGGGGAGCTGTTTTTT. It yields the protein CASSPPANTGELFF.

The CDR3 DNA reads as TGTGCCAGCAGCTTTACCAGGGGGGGGGCCAAAAACATTCAGTACTTC. This sequence encodes CASSFTRGGAKNIQYF. The rearrangement joins TRBV5-4 to TRBJ2-4; either TRBD1 or TRBD2 may fit D (7 bases each). CDR3 length: 16 amino acids. Trimming took 2 bases from V and 1 from J, leaving 13 bases between them. CDR1 and CDR2 (germline): SGHNT, YYREEE (reference sequence).

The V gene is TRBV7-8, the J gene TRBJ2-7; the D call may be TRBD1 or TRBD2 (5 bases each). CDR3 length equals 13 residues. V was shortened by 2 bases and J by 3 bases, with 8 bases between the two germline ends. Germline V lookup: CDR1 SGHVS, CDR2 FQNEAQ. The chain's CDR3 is CASSLRDDYEQYF. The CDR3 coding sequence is TGTGCCAGCAGCTTAAGGGACGACTACGAGCAGTACTTC.

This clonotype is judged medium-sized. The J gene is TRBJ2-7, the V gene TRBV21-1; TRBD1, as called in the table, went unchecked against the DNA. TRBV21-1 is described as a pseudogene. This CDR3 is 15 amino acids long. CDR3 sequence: CASSKADRVRYEQYF. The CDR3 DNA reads TGTGCCAGCAGCAAAGCGGACAGGGTCCGCTACGAGCAGTACTTC.

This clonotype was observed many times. The CDR3 sequence is CASSLTGADTQYF. Here the CDR3 DNA reads TGTGCCAGCAGCCTTACCGGGGCAGATACGCAGTATTTT. The chain links TRBV14 to TRBJ2-3; TRBD2 might be the D (5 bases). This CDR3 region has 13 residues. CDR1 is SGHDN and CDR2 is FVKESK in the germline V gene. Trimming took 4 bases from V and 4 from J, leaving 9 bases between them.

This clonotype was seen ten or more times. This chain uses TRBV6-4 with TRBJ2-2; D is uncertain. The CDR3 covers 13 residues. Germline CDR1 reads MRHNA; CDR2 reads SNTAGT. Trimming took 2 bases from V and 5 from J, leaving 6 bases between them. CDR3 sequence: CASSDRDTGELFF. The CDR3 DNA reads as TGTGCCAGCAGTGACAGGGATACCGGGGAGCTGTTTTTT.

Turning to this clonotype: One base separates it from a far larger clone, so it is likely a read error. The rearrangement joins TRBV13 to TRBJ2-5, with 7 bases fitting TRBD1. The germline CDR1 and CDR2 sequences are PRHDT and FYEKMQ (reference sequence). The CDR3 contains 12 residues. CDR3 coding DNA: TGTGTCAGCAGCGCCAGGGGGGAGACCCAGTACTTC. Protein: CVSSARGETQYF.

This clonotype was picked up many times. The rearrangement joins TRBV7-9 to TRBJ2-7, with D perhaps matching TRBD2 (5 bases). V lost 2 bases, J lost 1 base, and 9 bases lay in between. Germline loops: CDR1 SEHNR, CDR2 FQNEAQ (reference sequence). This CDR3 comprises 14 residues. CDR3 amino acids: CASSLTGRSYEQYF. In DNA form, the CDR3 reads TGTGCCAGCAGCTTAACTGGGAGATCCTACGAGCAGTACTTC.

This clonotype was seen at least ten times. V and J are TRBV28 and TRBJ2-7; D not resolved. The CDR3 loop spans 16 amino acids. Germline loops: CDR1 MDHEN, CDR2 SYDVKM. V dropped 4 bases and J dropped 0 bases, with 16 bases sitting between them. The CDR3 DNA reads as TGTGCCAGCAGTTCCCTGTGGCCGAGAGGCTCCTACGAGCAGTACTTC. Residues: CASSSLWPRGSYEQYF.

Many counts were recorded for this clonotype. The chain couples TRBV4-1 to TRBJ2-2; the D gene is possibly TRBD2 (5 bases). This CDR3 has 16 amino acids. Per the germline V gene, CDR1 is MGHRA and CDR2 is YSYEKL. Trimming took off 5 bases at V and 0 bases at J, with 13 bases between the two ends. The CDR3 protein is CASSEWVRANTGELFF. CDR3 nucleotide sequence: TGCGCCAGCAGCGAATGGGTGCGGGCGAACACCGGGGAGCTGTTTTTT.

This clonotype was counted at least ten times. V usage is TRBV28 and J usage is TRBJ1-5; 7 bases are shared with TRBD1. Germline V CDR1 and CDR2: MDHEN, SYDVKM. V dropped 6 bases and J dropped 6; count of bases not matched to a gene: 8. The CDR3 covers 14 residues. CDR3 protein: CASSRGQNRQPQHF. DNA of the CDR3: TGTGCCAGCAGCCGGGGACAGAACCGTCAGCCCCAGCATTTT.

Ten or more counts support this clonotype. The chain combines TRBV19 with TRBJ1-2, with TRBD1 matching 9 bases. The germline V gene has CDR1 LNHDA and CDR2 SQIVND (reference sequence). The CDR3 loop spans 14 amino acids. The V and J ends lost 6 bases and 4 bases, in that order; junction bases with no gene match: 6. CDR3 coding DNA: TGTGCCAGTAGGACGGGACAGGGTCCCTATGGCTACACCTTC. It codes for CASRTGQGPYGYTF.

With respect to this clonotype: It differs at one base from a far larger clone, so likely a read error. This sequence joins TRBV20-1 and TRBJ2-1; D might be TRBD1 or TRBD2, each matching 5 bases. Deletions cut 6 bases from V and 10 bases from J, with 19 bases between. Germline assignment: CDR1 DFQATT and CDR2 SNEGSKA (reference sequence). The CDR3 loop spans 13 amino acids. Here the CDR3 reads CSASPADNYEQFF. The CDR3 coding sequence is TGCAGTGCCAGCCCAGCGGACAACTACGAGCAGTTCTTC.

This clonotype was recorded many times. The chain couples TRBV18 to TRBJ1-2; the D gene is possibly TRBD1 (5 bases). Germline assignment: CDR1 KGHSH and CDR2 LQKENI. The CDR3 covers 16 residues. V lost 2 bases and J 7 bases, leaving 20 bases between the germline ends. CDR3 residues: CASSPDPDGRQGGYTF. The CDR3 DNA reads TGTGCCAGCTCACCAGATCCGGACGGTCGGCAGGGTGGCTACACCTTC.

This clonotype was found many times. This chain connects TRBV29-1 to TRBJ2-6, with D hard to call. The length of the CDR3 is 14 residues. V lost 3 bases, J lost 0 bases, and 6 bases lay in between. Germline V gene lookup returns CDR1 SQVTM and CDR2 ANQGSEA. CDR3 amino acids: CSVDHLSGANVLTF. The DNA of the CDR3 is TGCAGCGTTGATCACCTCTCTGGGGCCAACGTCCTGACTTTC. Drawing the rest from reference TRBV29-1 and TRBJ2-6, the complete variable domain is SAVISQKPSRDICQRGTSLTIQCQVDSQVTMMFWYRQQPGQSLTLIATANQGSEATYESGFVIDKFPISRPNLTFSTLTVSNMSPEDSSIYLCSVDHLSGANVLTFGAGSRLTVL.

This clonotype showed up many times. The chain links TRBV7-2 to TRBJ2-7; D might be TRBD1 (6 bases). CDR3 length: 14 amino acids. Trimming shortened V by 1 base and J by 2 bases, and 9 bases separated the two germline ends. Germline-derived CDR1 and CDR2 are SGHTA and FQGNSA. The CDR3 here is CASSLGAGAYEQYF. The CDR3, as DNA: TGTGCCAGCAGCTTAGGCGCAGGGGCCTACGAGCAGTACTTC.

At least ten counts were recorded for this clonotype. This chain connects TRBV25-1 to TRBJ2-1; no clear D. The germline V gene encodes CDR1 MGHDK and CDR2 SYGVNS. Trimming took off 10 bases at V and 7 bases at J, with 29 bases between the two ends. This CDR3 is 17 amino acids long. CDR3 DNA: TGTGCCACCATCCTAAGCCGAACGGGCCATTACGGGAATGAGCAGTTCTTC. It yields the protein CATILSRTGHYGNEQFF.

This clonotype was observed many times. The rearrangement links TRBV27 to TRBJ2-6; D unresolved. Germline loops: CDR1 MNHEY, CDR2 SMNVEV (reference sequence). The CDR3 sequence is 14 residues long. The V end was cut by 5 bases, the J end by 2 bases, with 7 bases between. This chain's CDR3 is CASSHNPGANVLTF. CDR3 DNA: TGTGCCAGCAGTCATAACCCTGGGGCCAACGTCCTGACTTTC.

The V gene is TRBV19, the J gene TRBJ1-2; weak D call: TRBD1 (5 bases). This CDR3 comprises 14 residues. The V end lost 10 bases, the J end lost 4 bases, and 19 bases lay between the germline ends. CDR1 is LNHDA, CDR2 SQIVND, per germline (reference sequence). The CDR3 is CATTGTGLLYGYTF. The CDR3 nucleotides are TGTGCCACCACCGGGACGGGACTTCTCTATGGCTACACCTTC.

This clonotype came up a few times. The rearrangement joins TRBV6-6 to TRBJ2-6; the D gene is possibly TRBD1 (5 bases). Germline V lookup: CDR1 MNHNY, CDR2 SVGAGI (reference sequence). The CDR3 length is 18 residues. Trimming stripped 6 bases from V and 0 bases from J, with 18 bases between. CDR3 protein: CASRPRGTRSSGANVLTF. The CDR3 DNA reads TGTGCCAGCAGGCCAAGGGGTACACGGAGCTCTGGGGCCAACGTCCTGACTTTC.

This CDR3 is CASGLLPQETQYF. CDR3 coding DNA: TGTGCTAGTGGTTTGTTACCTCAAGAGACCCAGTACTTC. The V gene is TRBV12-5, the J gene TRBJ2-5; unclear D gene. This CDR3 comprises 13 residues. Germline V gene lookup returns CDR1 LGHNT and CDR2 FRNRAP. V was clipped by 2 bases and J by 2 bases, with 6 bases between them.

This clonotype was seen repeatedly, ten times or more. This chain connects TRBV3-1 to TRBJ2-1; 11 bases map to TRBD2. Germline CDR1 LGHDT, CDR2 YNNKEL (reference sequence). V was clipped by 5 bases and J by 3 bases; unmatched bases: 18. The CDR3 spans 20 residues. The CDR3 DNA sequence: TGTGCCAGCAGCAGGCGTTGGTTCGCTAGCGGGGGGATAAGCTACAATGAGCAGTTCTTC. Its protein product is CASSRRWFASGGISYNEQFF.

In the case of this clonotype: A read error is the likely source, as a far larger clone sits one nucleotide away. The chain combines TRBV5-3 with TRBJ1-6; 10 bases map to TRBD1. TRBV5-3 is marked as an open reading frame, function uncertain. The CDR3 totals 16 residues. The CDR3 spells CTSSWADRGNHSPLHF. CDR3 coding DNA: TGCACCAGCAGCTGGGCGGACAGGGGGAACCATTCACCCCTCCACTTT.

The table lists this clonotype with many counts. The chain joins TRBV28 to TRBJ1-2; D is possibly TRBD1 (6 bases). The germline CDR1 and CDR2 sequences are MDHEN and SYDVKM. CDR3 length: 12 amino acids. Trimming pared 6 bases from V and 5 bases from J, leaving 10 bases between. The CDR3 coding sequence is TGTGCCAGCAGCCCCGGACAGTATGGCTACACCTTC. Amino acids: CASSPGQYGYTF.

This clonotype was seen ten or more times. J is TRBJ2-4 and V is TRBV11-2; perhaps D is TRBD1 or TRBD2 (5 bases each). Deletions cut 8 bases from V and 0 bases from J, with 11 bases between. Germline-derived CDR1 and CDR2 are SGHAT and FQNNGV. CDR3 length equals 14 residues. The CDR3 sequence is CASVFGGAKNIQYF. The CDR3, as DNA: TGTGCCAGCGTCTTTGGGGGAGCCAAAAACATTCAGTACTTC. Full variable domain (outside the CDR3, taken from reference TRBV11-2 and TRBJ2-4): EAGVAQSPRYKIIEKRQSVAFWCNPISGHATLYWYQQILGQGPKLLIQFQNNGVVDDSQLPKDRFSAERLKGVDSTLKIQPAKLEDSAVYLCASVFGGAKNIQYFGAGTRLSVL.

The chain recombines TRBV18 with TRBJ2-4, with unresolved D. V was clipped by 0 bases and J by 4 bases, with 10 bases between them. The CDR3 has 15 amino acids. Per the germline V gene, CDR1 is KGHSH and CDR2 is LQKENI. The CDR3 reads CASSPPSSQKNIQYF. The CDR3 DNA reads TGTGCCAGCTCACCACCGTCGAGCCAGAAAAACATTCAGTACTTC.